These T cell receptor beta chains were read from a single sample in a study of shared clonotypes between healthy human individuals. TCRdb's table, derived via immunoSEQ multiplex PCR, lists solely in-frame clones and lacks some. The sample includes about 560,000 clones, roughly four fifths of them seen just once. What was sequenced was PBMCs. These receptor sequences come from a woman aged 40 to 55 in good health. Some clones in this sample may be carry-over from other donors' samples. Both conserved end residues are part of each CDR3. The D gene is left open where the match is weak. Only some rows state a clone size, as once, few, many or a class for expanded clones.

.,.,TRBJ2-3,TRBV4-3,CASSQERTDTQYF,TGCGCCAGCAGCCAAGAGAGGACAGATACGCAGTATTTT
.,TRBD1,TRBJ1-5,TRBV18,CASSPRTGLQPQHF,TGTGCCAGCTCACCACGGACAGGTTTGCAGCCCCAGCATTTT
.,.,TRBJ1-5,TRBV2,CASNRQNSNQPQHF,TGTGCCAGCAACAGACAGAATAGCAATCAGCCCCAGCATTTT
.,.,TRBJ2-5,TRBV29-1,CSVETRRGETQYF,TGCAGCGTTGAAACCCGGAGGGGTGAGACCCAGTACTTC
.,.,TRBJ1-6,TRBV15,CATSRDMGPLHF,TGTGCCACCAGCAGAGATATGGGACCCCTCCACTTT
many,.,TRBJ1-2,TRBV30,CAWSVHRTYGYTF,TGTGCCTGGAGTGTTCACAGAACCTATGGCTACACCTTC
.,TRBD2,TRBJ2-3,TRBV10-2,CASSTSGSGQYF,TGCGCCAGCAGTACGAGCGGGAGTGGGCAGTATTTT
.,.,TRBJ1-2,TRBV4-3,CASSQDQYYGYTF,TGCGCCAGCAGCCAGGACCAATACTATGGCTACACCTTC
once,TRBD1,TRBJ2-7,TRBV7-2,CARTAGDRGRPYEQYF,TGTGCCAGGACCGCGGGGGACAGGGGACGACCCTACGAGCAGTACTTC
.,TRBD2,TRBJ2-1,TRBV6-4,CASSEVAGGYNEQFF,TGTGCCAGCAGTGAGGTAGCGGGAGGTTACAATGAGCAGTTCTTC
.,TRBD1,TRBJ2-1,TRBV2,CASSENRGNEQFF,TGTGCCAGCAGTGAAAACAGGGGCAATGAGCAGTTCTTC
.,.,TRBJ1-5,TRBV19,CASSGGPLGKPQHF,TGTGCCAGTAGTGGGGGGCCGCTGGGAAAGCCCCAGCATTTT
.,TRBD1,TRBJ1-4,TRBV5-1,CASSPGTENEKLFF,TGCGCCAGCAGCCCTGGGACAGAAAATGAAAAACTGTTTTTT
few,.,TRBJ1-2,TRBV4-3,CASSRDEGSYYGYTF,TGCGCCAGCAGCCGGGACGAAGGGTCTTACTATGGCTACACCTTC
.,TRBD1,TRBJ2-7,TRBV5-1,CASSESQGAYEQYF,TGCGCCAGCAGCGAGAGCCAGGGGGCCTACGAGCAGTACTTC
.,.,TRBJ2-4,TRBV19,CASSIVLAELAKNIQYF,TGTGCCAGTAGTATAGTGTTAGCGGAGTTAGCCAAAAACATTCAGTACTTC
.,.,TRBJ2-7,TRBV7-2,CASSTSGVYYEQYF,TGTGCCAGCAGCACCTCGGGAGTTTATTACGAGCAGTACTTC
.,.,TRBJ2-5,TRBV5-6,CASSSWGTQYF,TGTGCCAGCAGCTCATGGGGGACCCAGTACTTC
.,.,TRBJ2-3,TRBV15,CATSRDRVRTDTQYF,TGTGCCACCAGCAGAGATCGGGTTCGCACAGATACGCAGTATTTT
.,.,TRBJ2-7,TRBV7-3,CASSQNAAAPYEQYF,TGTGCCAGCAGCCAAAATGCAGCGGCCCCCTACGAGCAGTACTTC
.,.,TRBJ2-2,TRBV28,CASRPPWGDTGELFF,TGTGCCAGCAGGCCTCCCTGGGGGGACACCGGGGAGCTGTTTTTT
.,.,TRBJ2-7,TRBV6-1,CASAHRDNSYEQYF,TGTGCCAGCGCTCACCGGGACAACTCCTACGAGCAGTACTTC
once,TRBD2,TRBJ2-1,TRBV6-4,CASSDPGTRAPNEQFF,TGTGCCAGCAGTGACCCCGGGACTAGGGCCCCAAATGAGCAGTTCTTC
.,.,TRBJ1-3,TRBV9,CASSAPRQGGGNTIYF,TGTGCCAGCAGCGCCCCCCGCCAGGGTGGAGGAAACACCATATATTTT
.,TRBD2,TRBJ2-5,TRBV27,CASSLFPGLAKETQYF,TGTGCCAGCAGTTTATTCCCGGGACTAGCCAAGGAGACCCAGTACTTC
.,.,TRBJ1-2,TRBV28,CASSRPSGDYGYTF,TGTGCCAGCAGCCGTCCCTCAGGGGACTATGGCTACACCTTC
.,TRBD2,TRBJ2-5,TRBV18,CASSQPGTSGTTPVGQYF,TGTGCCAGCTCCCAGCCTGGGACTAGCGGGACCACCCCCGTCGGCCAGTACTTC
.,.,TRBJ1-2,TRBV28,CASSLGSPLGYTF,TGTGCCAGCAGTCTGGGCAGTCCCCTGGGCTACACCTTC
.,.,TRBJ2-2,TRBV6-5,CASRPQGSGTGELFF,TGTGCCAGCAGGCCACAGGGTTCGGGTACCGGGGAGCTGTTTTTT
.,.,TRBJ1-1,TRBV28,CASAGRSGTEAFF,TGTGCCAGCGCGGGGCGGTCTGGCACTGAAGCTTTCTTT
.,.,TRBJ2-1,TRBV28,CASSLLGINEQFF,TGTGCCAGCAGTTTATTGGGGATTAATGAGCAGTTCTTC
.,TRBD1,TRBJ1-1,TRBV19,CASSKGGQGVSAFF,TGTGCCAGTAGTAAAGGGGGACAGGGGGTCTCGGCTTTCTTT
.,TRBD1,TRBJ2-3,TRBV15,CATTGTAAFTDTQYF,TGTGCCACCACAGGGACAGCTGCTTTCACAGATACGCAGTATTTT
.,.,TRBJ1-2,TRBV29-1,CSSRDTDYGYTF,TGCAGCTCCCGGGACACCGACTATGGCTACACCTTC
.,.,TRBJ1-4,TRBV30,CAWSVQGWEKLFF,TGTGCCTGGAGTGTACAGGGATGGGAAAAACTGTTTTTT
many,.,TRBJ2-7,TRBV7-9,CASSLSYEQYF,TGTGCCAGCAGCTTATCCTACGAGCAGTACTTC
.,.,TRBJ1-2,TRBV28,CASRSNYGCTF,TGTGCCAGCAGGTCTAACTATGGCTGCACCTTC
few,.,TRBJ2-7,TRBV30,CAWSNQYEQYF,TGTGCCTGGAGTAATCAATACGAGCAGTACTTC
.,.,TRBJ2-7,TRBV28,CASSLSPLVSEQYF,TGTGCCAGCAGTTTATCGCCCCTGGTTAGCGAGCAGTACTTC
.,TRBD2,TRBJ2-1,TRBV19,CASSPGLAGGGYNEQFF,TGTGCCAGTAGTCCGGGACTAGCGGGAGGGGGGTACAATGAGCAGTTCTTC
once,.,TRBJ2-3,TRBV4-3,CASSQVEYDTQYF,TGCGCCAGCAGCCAAGTAGAGTACGATACGCAGTATTTT
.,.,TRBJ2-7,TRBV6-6,CASSYPPTGEQYF,TGTGCCAGCAGTTACCCCCCTACGGGCGAGCAGTACTTC
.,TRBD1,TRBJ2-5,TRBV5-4,CASSFLRDSQETQYF,TGTGCCAGCAGCTTCTTACGGGACAGCCAAGAGACCCAGTACTTC
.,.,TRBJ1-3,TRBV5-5,CASSFSGNTIYF,TGTGCCAGCAGCTTCTCCGGAAACACCATATATTTT
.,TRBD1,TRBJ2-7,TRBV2,CATSRGVGQGGNEQYF,TGTGCGACCAGCAGAGGAGTGGGACAGGGAGGGAACGAGCAGTACTTC
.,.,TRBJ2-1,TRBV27,CASRELLSAYNEQFF,TGTGCCAGCAGAGAACTCCTAAGTGCCTACAATGAGCAGTTCTTC
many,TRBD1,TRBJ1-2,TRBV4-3,CASSQGMGQGYGYTF,TGCGCCAGCAGCCAAGGAATGGGACAGGGCTATGGCTACACCTTC
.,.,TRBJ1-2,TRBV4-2,CASSQVGGYTF,TGTGCCAGCAGCCAAGTGGGAGGCTACACCTTC
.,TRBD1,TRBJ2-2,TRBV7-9,CASRKRLVRDRANTGELFF,TGTGCCAGCAGAAAAAGGTTGGTGAGGGACAGGGCCAACACCGGGGAGCTGTTTTTT
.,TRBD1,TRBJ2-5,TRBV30,CAWSALGQGGMETQYF,TGTGCCTGGAGTGCCCTCGGACAGGGTGGTATGGAGACCCAGTACTTC
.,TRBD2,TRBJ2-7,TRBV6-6,CASSTGTRVEQYF,TGTGCCAGCAGCACCGGGACTAGGGTCGAGCAGTACTTC
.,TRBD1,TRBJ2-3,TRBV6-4,CASSGGQGGADTQYF,TGTGCCAGCAGTGGAGGACAGGGAGGCGCAGATACGCAGTATTTT
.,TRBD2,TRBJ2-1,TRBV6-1,CASRDGLAGVEQFF,TGTGCCAGCAGGGATGGACTAGCGGGAGTTGAGCAGTTCTTC
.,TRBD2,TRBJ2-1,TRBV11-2,CASSLERLADEQFF,TGTGCCAGCAGCTTAGAACGGCTAGCGGATGAGCAGTTCTTC
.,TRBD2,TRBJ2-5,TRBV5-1,CASSLVAGSQETQYF,TGCGCCAGCAGCTTGGTAGCGGGAAGCCAAGAGACCCAGTACTTC
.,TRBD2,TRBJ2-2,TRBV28,CASSSPGGANTGELFF,TGTGCCAGCAGTTCCCCGGGGGGAGCGAACACCGGGGAGCTGTTTTTT
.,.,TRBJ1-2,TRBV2,CASSEAQGGYGYTF,TGTGCCAGCAGTGAAGCGCAGGGAGGCTATGGCTACACCTTC